The T cell receptor beta chain described here comes from a study of monozygotic twins with inflammatory bowel disease. The V gene's germline CDR1 is LGHNA and CDR2 YNFKEQ. CDR3 length: 18 amino acids. From its re-call of the 5' RACE reads, TCRdb lists each CDR3 protein once, without DNA. The sample holds over 200,000 distinct CDR3 sequences. The sequenced sample was blood. This sequence was found in a human donor with ulcerative colitis or Crohn's disease, or a healthy co-twin of an affected twin (not recorded which). This chain uses TRBV4-2 with TRBJ2-3; TCRdb reports TRBD2, a call that lacks DNA to check it against. The CDR3 here is CASSPGTSGRPYTDTQYF.